This T cell receptor beta chain is drawn from a study of neurological immune-mediated disorders. Regarding the study as a whole: HTLV-1-associated myelopathy displayed the greatest TCR clonal expansion, and multiple sclerosis exhibited the smallest, lower than that of healthy controls.

In TCRdb, the 5' RACE reads were re-called with MiXCR into one record per CDR3 protein. The sample yields around 13,000 distinct CDR3 sequences, over 9.5% seen once. Germline CDR1 SGDLS, CDR2 YYNGEE. CDR3 length: 13 residues. V was clipped by 5 bases and J by 5 bases, with 10 bases between them. This clonotype is judged medium-sized. Its antigen is currently unknown. The sequence came from a woman in her thirties or forties in good health. The sequencing sample was made of PBMCs. J is TRBJ2-2 and V is TRBV9; a weak D match, TRBD1 (6 bases). The CDR3 bases are TGTGCCAGCAGTAGACAGGCGACCGGGGAGCTGTTTTTT. It is translated as CASSRQATGELFF.